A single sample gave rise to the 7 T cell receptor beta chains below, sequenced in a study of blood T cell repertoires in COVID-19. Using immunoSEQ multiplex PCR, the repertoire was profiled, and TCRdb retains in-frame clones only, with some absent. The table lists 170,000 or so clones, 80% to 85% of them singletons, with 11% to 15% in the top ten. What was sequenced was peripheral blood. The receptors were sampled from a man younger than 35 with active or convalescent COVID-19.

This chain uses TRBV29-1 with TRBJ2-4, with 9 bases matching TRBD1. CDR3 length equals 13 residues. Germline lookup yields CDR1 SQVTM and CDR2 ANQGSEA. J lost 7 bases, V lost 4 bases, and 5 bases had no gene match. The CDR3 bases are TGCAGCGTTGGCCGAGGGACAGGGAACATTCAGTACTTC. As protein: CSVGRGTGNIQYF.

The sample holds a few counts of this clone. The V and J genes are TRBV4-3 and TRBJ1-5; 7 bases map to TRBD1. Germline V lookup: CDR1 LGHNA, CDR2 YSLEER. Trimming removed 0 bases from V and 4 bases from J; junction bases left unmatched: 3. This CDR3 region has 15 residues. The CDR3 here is CASSQEGQSNQPQHF. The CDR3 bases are TGCGCCAGCAGCCAAGAGGGACAGTCGAATCAGCCCCAGCATTTT.

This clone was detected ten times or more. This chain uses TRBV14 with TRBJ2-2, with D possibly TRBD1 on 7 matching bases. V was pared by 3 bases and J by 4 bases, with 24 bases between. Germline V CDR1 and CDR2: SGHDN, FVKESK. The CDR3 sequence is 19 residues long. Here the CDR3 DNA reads TGTGCCAGCAGCCATTCCCGTTGGAGGAGGGGGCTGGGCACCGGGGAGCTGTTTTTT. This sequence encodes CASSHSRWRRGLGTGELFF. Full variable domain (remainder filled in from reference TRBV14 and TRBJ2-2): EAGVTQFPSHSVIEKGQTVTLRCDPISGHDNLYWYRRVMGKEIKFLLHFVKESKQDESGMPNNRFLAERTGGTYSTLKVQPAELEDSGVYFCASSHSRWRRGLGTGELFFGEGSRLTVL.

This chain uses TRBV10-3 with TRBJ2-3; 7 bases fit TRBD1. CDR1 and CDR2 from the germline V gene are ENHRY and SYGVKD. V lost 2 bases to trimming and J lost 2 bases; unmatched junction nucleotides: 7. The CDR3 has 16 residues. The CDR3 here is CAISEPGTANTDTQYF. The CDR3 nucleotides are TGTGCCATCAGTGAGCCCGGGACAGCTAACACAGATACGCAGTATTTT.

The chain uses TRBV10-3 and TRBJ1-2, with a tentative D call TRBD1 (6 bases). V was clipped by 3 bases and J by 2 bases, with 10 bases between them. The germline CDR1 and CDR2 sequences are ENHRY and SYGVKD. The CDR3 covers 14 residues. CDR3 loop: CAISEGTTNYGYTF. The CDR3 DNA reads TGTGCCATCAGTGAAGGGACAACCAACTATGGCTACACCTTC.

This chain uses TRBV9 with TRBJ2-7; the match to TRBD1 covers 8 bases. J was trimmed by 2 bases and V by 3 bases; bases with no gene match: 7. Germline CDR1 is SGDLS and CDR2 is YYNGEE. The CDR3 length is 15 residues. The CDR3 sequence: CASSAGQGGTYEQYF. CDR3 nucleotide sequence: TGTGCCAGCAGCGCCGGACAGGGTGGCACCTACGAGCAGTACTTC. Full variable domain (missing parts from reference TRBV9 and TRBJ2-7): DSGVTQTPKHLITATGQRVTLRCSPRSGDLSVYWYQQSLDQGLQFLIQYYNGEERAKGNILERFSAQQFPDLHSELNLSSLELGDSALYFCASSAGQGGTYEQYFGPGTRLTVT.

The CDR3 sequence is CASSLIFNTEAFF. The DNA of the CDR3 is TGTGCCAGCAGTTTAATCTTTAACACTGAAGCTTTCTTT. J is TRBJ1-1 and V is TRBV28; D gene ambiguous. The V end was cut by 2 bases, the J end by 2 bases, with 6 bases between. The germline CDR1 and CDR2 sequences are MDHEN and SYDVKM. CDR3 length equals 13 residues. Combining the CDR3 with reference TRBV28 and TRBJ1-1 gives the whole variable domain DVKVTQSSRYLVKRTGEKVFLECVQDMDHENMFWYRQDPGLGLRLIYFSYDVKMKEKGDIPEGYSVSREKKERFSLILESASTNQTSMYLCASSLIFNTEAFFGQGTRLTVV.